This T cell receptor beta chain was found in a study of PD-1 blockade in classical Hodgkin lymphoma. The CDR3 length is 15 residues. Losses at the gene ends were 5 bases for V and 10 bases for J; bases not matched to a gene: 13. Germline CDR1 reads LNHDA; CDR2 reads SQIVND (reference sequence). Sequenced by immunoSEQ multiplex PCR; TCRdb stores in-frame clones only, minus some. The data hold around 31,000 clones, with 80% to 90% observed a single time. Noted time point: newly diagnosed, previously untreated cHL patient sample. Investigators isolated CD4+ T cells from thawed PBMCs through magnetic negative selection. The authors used newly diagnosed, untreated classical Hodgkin lymphoma PBMCs as comparison.

The clonotype comes from a human donor with classical Hodgkin lymphoma. The specimen sequenced was CD4+ T cells from blood. The chain recombines TRBV19 with TRBJ2-1; 8 nucleotides line up with TRBD2. The DNA for the CDR3 is TGTGCCAGTAGTGAGGGCCTACGGGAGGGTGGGGAGCAGTTCTTC. Protein sequence: CASSEGLREGGEQFF.